In its sample, the clone carrying this TCR beta chain was seen a few times. Its antigen remains unidentified. Primers for the PCR totalled 60 Vbeta and 13 Jbeta. Sequencing was performed with immunoSEQ multiplex PCR; in TCRdb, only in-frame clones are kept and a portion is missing. The table has fewer than 200,000 clones, around 80% seen once. These data are taken from a study of cytomegalovirus exposure and HLA in healthy donors. The study, taken as a whole, reports: TCR beta chain V- and J-gene trimming was linked, in a later analysis, to a missense variant in DCLRE1C. CMV serostatus was the only recorded immune exposure for donors.

Sequenced material: PBMCs. This TCR was recovered from a female donor in good health and CMV-seronegative.

The CDR3 DNA is TGTGCCAGTAGTATTCTTTTAACAGGATTTAATTCACCCCTCCACTTT. It encodes CASSILLTGFNSPLHF. The rearrangement uses TRBV19 and TRBJ1-6, with TRBD1 as a possible D gene (5 bases). V shed 3 bases and J shed 6 bases, with 15 bases lying between them. Germline assignment: CDR1 LNHDA and CDR2 SQIVND (reference sequence). CDR3 size: 16 residues.